One sample yielded the 19 T cell receptor beta chains listed below, sequenced in a study of vaccination and CD4 T cells after COVID-19. The Oncomine TCR Beta short-read assay was applied to DNA of cultured CD4+ T cells. TCRdb called the PCR reads again in MiXCR, with one record for every CDR3 protein. The sample lists about 18,000 distinct CDR3 sequences, about three fifths occurring once. Sample treatment: approximately nine-day PBMC culture with coronavirus spike peptide pools or control peptides (ViraFEST assay). Their target antigens are unknown. Sequences were obtained from CD4+ T cells from blood, cultured in vitro. The receptors shown here come from a human donor who had recovered from COVID-19.

This clonotype showed up just a few times. This chain joins TRBV7-2 and TRBJ1-1, with 9 bases identical to TRBD1. V shed 1 base, J shed 5 bases, and the junction held 2 bases outside the gene matches. The CDR3 is 14 residues long. Germline CDR1 and CDR2: SGHTA and FQGNSA. The CDR3 protein is CASSLDGQGTEAFF. In DNA form, the CDR3 reads TGTGCCAGCAGCTTAGATGGACAGGGGACTGAAGCTTTCTTT.

This clonotype was detected only a few times. The V call is TRBV6-1, the J call TRBJ1-2; maybe TRBD1 (5 bases). This CDR3 is 12 amino acids long. With 6 bases removed from V and 6 bases from J, the gap between germline ends came to 11 bases. The germline gives CDR1 MNHNS, CDR2 SASEGT. This chain's CDR3 is CASRVQEDGYTF. The CDR3 nucleotides are TGTGCCAGCAGGGTACAGGAGGATGGCTACACCTTC.

The rearrangement links TRBV5-1 to TRBJ2-1; D ambiguous. Germline V gene data show CDR1 as SGHRS and CDR2 as YFSETQ. The CDR3 is made up of 9 amino acids. With 6 bases removed from V and 10 bases from J, the gap between germline ends came to 5 bases. The CDR3 DNA follows: TGCGCCAGCATAGTGGAGCAGTTCTTC. This sequence encodes CASIVEQFF.

The rearrangement links TRBV9 to TRBJ1-1; D ambiguous. This CDR3 has 14 amino acids. Per the germline V gene, CDR1 is SGDLS and CDR2 is YYNGEE. V was cut by 0 bases and J by 1 base, with 7 bases left in between. CDR3 bases: TGTGCCAGCAGCGTAGGCCTCCAGAACACTGAAGCTTTCTTT. Translating it yields CASSVGLQNTEAFF.

As DNA, the CDR3 is TGTGCCATCAGTGAGAATGTCAGACAAGAGACCCAGTACTTC. This encodes CAISENVRQETQYF. The rearrangement joins TRBV10-3 to TRBJ2-5; no reliable D call. Trimming left V 2 bases short and J 2 bases short, with 9 bases between. The CDR3 consists of 14 residues. CDR1 and CDR2 from the germline V gene are ENHRY and SYGVKD.

The chain combines TRBV10-3 with TRBJ2-3; D not certain. The V end was cut by 8 bases, the J end by 3 bases, with 15 bases between. CDR1 and CDR2 (germline): ENHRY, SYGVKD. This CDR3 comprises 14 residues. CDR3 sequence reads: CAIEAAVGTDTQYF. The CDR3, as DNA: TGTGCCATCGAGGCGGCGGTGGGAACAGATACGCAGTATTTT.

This clonotype was found a few times. The V and J genes are TRBV20-1 and TRBJ2-5; 8 positions agree with TRBD1. The germline V gene has CDR1 DFQATT and CDR2 SNEGSKA (reference sequence). The V and J ends lost 2 bases and 5 bases, in that order; junction bases with no gene match: 4. The CDR3 covers 13 residues. For the CDR3, the DNA is TGCAGTGCTAGATCAGGGGGCGGGGAGACCCAGTACTTC. Amino acid sequence: CSARSGGGETQYF.

The V call is TRBV28, the J call TRBJ1-2; D is uncertain. CDR3 length equals 14 residues. Germline CDR1 MDHEN, CDR2 SYDVKM. V gave up 6 bases and J gave up 7 bases, with 18 bases separating them. This CDR3 reads CASRRRRSGIGYTF. The CDR3 nucleotides are TGTGCCAGCAGGAGACGCCGAAGTGGGATTGGCTACACCTTC.

The chain carries TRBV19 and TRBJ2-7, with D perhaps TRBD1 (6 bases). The length of the CDR3 is 13 residues. The germline V and J ends were trimmed by 4 bases and 5 bases, with 12 bases remaining between them. Germline CDR1 and CDR2: LNHDA and SQIVND (reference sequence). CDR3 DNA: TGTGCCAGTAGTAGACAGGAATTCCACGAGCAGTACTTC. Amino acids: CASSRQEFHEQYF.

The rearrangement links TRBV2 to TRBJ1-5, with D possibly matching TRBD1 (5 bases). Germline V CDR1 and CDR2: SNHLY, FYNNEI. The V and J ends lost 2 bases and 1 base respectively, with 9 bases between them. The CDR3 has 15 amino acids. The CDR3 reads CASSELAGSNQPQHF. The CDR3 region has the DNA TGTGCCAGCAGTGAACTCGCAGGGAGCAATCAGCCCCAGCATTTT.

The chain joins TRBV6-2 or TRBV6-3 to TRBJ2-2; TRBD2 is a possible D gene (6 bases). V was trimmed by 6 bases and J by 11 bases, leaving 16 bases between them. Germline CDR1 reads MNHEY; CDR2 reads SVGEGT. The CDR3 contains 13 residues. The CDR3 reads CASSYQPGLELFF. In nucleotides, the CDR3 is TGTGCCAGCAGCTATCAGCCGGGACTCGAGCTGTTTTTT.

The V gene is TRBV19, the J gene TRBJ1-1; D ambiguous. Trimming left V 2 bases short and J 2 bases short, with 6 bases between. CDR1 LNHDA and CDR2 SQIVND come from the germline V gene (reference sequence). The CDR3 covers 13 residues. The CDR3 DNA sequence: TGTGCCAGTAGTATATCTGCAAACACTGAAGCTTTCTTT. Protein product: CASSISANTEAFF. Drawing the rest from reference TRBV19 and TRBJ1-1, the complete variable domain is DGGITQSPKYLFRKEGQNVTLSCEQNLNHDAMYWYRQDPGQGLRLIYYSQIVNDFQKGDIAEGYSVSREKKESFPLTVTSAQKNPTAFYLCASSISANTEAFFGQGTRLTVV.

Only a few counts were recorded for this clonotype. The rearrangement joins TRBV6-1 to TRBJ1-1, with TRBD1 identical over 8 bases. CDR1 is MNHNS, CDR2 SASEGT, per germline. This CDR3 contains 13 residues. The junction had 9 bases not matched to a gene; V was cut back by 5 bases and J by 10 bases. The CDR3 sequence is CASSPDRGGSAFF. CDR3 coding DNA: TGTGCCAGCAGTCCCGACAGGGGAGGTTCAGCTTTCTTT.

This sequence joins TRBV20-1 and TRBJ2-7; 7 bases map to TRBD1. The CDR3 is made up of 12 amino acids. CDR1 is DFQATT and CDR2 is SNEGSKA in the germline V gene (reference sequence). V lost 7 bases and J lost 8; bases outside the gene matches: 11. CDR3 nucleotide sequence: TGCAGTGGGGGACAGTCTTTCGAAAAGCAGTACTTC. Translated: CSGGQSFEKQYF.

The rearrangement links TRBV29-1 to TRBJ2-2, with D perhaps matching TRBD2 (5 bases). Germline CDR1 reads SQVTM; CDR2 reads ANQGSEA. Trimming removed 7 bases at V and 8 bases at J, with 17 bases between. The CDR3 consists of 13 residues. The CDR3 DNA reads TGCAGCGCTGGAATGGACTCCACGGGGGAGCTGTTTTTT. It encodes CSAGMDSTGELFF.

This chain joins TRBV6-4 and TRBJ2-7; perhaps TRBD1 as D (5 bases). Germline assignment: CDR1 MRHNA and CDR2 SNTAGT. The CDR3 runs to 14 residues. The ends were cut back, 4 bases at V and 3 bases at J, with 13 bases in the middle. The CDR3 loop is CASSVDSSSYEQYF. The CDR3 bases are TGTGCCAGCAGTGTAGACAGCAGTAGCTACGAGCAGTACTTC.

The chain carries TRBV5-4 and TRBJ1-1; D is unclear. The V gene's germline CDR1 is SGHNT and CDR2 YYREEE (reference sequence). The CDR3 has 16 amino acids. Deletions cut 4 bases from V and 1 base from J, with 17 bases between. The CDR3 sequence: CASSPLGSARNTEAFF. The DNA for the CDR3 is TGTGCCAGCAGCCCTCTTGGGTCCGCCAGGAACACTGAAGCTTTCTTT.

A few counts support this clonotype. In DNA form, the CDR3 reads TGTGCCAGCAGTAAGGACGGCGTCAGTTCACCCCTCCACTTT. This sequence encodes CASSKDGVSSPLHF. V usage is TRBV6-1 and J usage is TRBJ1-6, with D unclear. The CDR3 runs 14 residues. Germline V lookup: CDR1 MNHNS, CDR2 SASEGT. Trimming took 5 bases from V and 9 from J, leaving 14 bases between them.

The chain recombines TRBV12-3 or TRBV12-4 with TRBJ1-1; no firm D call. This CDR3 has 13 amino acids. With 6 bases removed from V and 3 bases from J, the gap between germline ends came to 11 bases. The CDR3 is CASSPVSDTEAFF. The CDR3 DNA sequence: TGTGCCAGCAGCCCGGTTAGTGACACTGAAGCTTTCTTT.